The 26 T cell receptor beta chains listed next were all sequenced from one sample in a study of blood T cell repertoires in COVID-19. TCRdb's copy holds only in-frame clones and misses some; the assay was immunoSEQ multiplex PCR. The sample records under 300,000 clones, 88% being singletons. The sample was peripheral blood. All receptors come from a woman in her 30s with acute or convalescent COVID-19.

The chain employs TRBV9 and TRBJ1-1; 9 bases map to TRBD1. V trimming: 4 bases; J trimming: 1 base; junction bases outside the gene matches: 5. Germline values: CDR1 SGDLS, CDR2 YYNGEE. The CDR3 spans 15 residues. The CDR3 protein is CASSPRTGANTEAFF. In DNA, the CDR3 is TGTGCCAGCAGCCCCCGGACAGGGGCGAACACTGAAGCTTTCTTT.

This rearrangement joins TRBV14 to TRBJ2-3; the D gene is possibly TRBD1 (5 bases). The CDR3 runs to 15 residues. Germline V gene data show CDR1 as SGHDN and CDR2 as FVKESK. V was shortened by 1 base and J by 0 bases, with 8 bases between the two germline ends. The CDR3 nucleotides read TGTGCCAGCAGCCAAGTGGGGCTAAGCACAGATACGCAGTATTTT. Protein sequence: CASSQVGLSTDTQYF.

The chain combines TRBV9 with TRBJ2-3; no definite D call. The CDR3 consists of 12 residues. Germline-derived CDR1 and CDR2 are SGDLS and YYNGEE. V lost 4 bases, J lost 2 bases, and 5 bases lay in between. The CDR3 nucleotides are TGTGCCAGCAGCCTCTACACAGATACGCAGTATTTT. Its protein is CASSLYTDTQYF.

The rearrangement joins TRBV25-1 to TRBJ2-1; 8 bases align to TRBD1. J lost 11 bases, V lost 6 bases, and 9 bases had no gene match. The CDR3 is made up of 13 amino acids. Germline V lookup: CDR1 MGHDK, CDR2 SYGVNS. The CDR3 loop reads CASSLGQGLQQFF. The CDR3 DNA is TGTGCCAGCAGCCTAGGACAGGGTCTACAGCAGTTCTTC.

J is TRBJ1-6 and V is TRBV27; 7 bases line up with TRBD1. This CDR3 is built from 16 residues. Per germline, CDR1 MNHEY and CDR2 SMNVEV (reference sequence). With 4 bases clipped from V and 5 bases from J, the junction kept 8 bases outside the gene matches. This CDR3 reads CASSSPRDRNNSPLHF. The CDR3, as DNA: TGTGCCAGCAGTTCGCCACGGGACAGAAATAATTCACCCCTCCACTTT.

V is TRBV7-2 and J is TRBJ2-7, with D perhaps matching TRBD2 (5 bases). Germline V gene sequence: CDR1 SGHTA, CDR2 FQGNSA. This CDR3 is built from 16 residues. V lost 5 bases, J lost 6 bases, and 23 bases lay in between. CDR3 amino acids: CASSDRERAPDSEQYF. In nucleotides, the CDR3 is TGTGCCAGCAGCGACCGCGAGAGGGCGCCCGACTCCGAGCAGTACTTC.

CDR3 in amino acids: CASSPQGSDTEAFF. CDR3 nucleotides: TGTGCCAGCAGCCCACAGGGGTCGGACACTGAAGCTTTCTTT. V gene TRBV3-1 (or the pseudogene TRBV3-2) combines with J gene TRBJ1-1; 7 nucleotides agree with TRBD1. Germline-derived CDR1 and CDR2 are LGHDT and YNNKEL (reference sequence). Losses at the gene ends were 4 bases for V and 3 bases for J; bases not matched to a gene: 5. This CDR3 has 14 amino acids.

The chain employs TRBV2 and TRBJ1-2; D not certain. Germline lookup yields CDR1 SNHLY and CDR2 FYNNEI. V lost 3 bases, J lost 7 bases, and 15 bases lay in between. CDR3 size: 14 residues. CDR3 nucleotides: TGTGCCAGCAGTGACAGGATCGGGAGTCGTGGCTACACCTTC. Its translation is CASSDRIGSRGYTF.

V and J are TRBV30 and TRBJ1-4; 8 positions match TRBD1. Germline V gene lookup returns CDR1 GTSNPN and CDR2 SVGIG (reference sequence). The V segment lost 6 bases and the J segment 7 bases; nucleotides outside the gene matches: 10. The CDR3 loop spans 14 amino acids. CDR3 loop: CACGPGTGREKLFF. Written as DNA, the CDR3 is TGTGCCTGCGGTCCTGGGACAGGTCGTGAAAAACTGTTTTTT.

The CDR3 DNA sequence: TGTGCCAGCAGCCTTAGCGGACCCACAGATACGCAGTATTTT. Translated, it gives CASSLSGPTDTQYF. The genes are TRBV7-9 and TRBJ2-3, with TRBD2 as a possible D gene (6 bases). Germline V gene sequence: CDR1 SEHNR, CDR2 FQNEAQ (reference sequence). Trimming left V 5 bases short and J 2 bases short, with 11 bases between. The CDR3 totals 14 residues. Looking up the rest from reference TRBV7-9 and TRBJ2-3 gives the full variable domain: DTGVSQNPRHKITKRGQNVTFRCDPISEHNRLYWYRQTLGQGPEFLTYFQNEAQLEKSRLLSDRFSAERPKGSFSTLEIQRTEQGDSAMYLCASSLSGPTDTQYFGPGTRLTVL.

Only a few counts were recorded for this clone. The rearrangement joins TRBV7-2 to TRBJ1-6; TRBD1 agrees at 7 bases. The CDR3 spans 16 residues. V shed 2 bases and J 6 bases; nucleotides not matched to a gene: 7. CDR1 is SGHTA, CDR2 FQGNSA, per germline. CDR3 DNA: TGTGCCAGCAGCTTATCGAAGGGACAGTCTAATTCACCCCTCCACTTT. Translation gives CASSLSKGQSNSPLHF. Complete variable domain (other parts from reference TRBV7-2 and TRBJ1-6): GAGVSQSPSNKVTEKGKDVELRCDPISGHTALYWYRQSLGQGLEFLIYFQGNSAPDKSGLPSDRFSAERTGGSVSTLTIQRTQQEDSAVYLCASSLSKGQSNSPLHFGNGTRLTVT.

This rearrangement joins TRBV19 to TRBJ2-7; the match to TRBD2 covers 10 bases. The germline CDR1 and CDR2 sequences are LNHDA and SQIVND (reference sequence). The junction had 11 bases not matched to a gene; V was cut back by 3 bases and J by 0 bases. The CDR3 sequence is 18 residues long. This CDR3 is CASSIGLAGARSSYEQYF. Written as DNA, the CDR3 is TGTGCCAGTAGTATTGGGCTAGCGGGAGCGAGGAGCTCCTACGAGCAGTACTTC.

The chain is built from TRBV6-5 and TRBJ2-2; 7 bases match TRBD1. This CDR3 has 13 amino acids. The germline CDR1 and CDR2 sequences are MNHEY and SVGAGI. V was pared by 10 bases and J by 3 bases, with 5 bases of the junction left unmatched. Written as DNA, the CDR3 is TGTGCCACTTGGACAGGTTACACCGGGGAGCTGTTTTTT. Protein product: CATWTGYTGELFF.

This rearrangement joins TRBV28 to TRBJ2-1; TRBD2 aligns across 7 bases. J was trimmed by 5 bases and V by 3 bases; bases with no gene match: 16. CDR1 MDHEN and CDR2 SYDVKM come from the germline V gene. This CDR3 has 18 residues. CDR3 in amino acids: CASSFSSHWRESDNEQFF. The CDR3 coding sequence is TGTGCCAGCAGTTTCTCATCGCACTGGCGGGAGTCGGACAATGAGCAGTTCTTC.

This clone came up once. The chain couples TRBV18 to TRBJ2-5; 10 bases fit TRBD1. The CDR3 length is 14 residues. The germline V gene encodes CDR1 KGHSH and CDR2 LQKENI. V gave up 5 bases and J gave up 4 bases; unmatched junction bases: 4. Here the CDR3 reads CASSGTGDGETQYF. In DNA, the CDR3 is TGTGCCAGCTCAGGGACAGGGGATGGAGAGACCCAGTACTTC.

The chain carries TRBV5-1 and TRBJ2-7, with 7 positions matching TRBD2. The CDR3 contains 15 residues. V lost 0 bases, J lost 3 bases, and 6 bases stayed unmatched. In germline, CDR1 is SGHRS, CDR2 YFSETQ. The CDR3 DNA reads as TGCGCCAGCAGCTTGGCCGGGCTAGCGGACTACGAGCAGTACTTC. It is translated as CASSLAGLADYEQYF.

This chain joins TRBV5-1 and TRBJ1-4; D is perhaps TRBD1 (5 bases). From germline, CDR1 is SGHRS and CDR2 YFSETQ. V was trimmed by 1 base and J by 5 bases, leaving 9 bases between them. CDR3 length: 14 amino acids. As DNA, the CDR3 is TGCGCCAGCAGCTTGACAGGTGTCAATGAAAAACTGTTTTTT. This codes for CASSLTGVNEKLFF.

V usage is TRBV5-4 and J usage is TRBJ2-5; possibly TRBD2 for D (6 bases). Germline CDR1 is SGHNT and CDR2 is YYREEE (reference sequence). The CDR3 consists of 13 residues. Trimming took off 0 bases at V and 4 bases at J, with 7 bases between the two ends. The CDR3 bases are TGTGCCAGCAGCTTGGTCGGGGGAGAGACCCAGTACTTC. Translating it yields CASSLVGGETQYF.

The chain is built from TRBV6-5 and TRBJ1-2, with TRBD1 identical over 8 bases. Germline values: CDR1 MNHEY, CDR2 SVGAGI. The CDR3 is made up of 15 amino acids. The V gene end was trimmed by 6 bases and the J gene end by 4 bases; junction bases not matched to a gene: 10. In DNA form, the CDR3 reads TGTGCCAGCAGCCGATATGGACAGGGATCCTATGGCTACACCTTC. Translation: CASSRYGQGSYGYTF.

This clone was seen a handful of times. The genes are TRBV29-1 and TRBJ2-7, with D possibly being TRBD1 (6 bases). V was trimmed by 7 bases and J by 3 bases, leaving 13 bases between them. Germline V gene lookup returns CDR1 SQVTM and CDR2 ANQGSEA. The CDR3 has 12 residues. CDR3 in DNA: TGCAGCGCACTACTAGGGGGCTACGAGCAGTACTTC. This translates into CSALLGGYEQYF.

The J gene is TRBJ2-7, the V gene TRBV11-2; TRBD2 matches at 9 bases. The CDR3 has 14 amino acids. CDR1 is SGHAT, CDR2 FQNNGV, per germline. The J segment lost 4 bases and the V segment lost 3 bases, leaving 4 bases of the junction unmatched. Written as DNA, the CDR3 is TGTGCCAGCAGCTTGTCTAGCGGGGTGTACGAGCAGTACTTC. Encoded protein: CASSLSSGVYEQYF.

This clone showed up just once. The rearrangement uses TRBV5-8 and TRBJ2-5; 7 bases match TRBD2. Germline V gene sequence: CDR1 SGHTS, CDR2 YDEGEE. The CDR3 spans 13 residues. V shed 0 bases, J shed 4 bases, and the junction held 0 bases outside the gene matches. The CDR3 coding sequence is TGTGCCAGCAGCTTGGCGGGGGGAGAGACCCAGTACTTC. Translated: CASSLAGGETQYF. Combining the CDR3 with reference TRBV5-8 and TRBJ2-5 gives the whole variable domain EAGVTQSPTHLIKTRGQQATLRCSPISGHTSVYWYQQALGLGLQFLLWYDEGEERNRGNFPPRFSGRQFPNYSSELNVNALELEDSALYLCASSLAGGETQYFGPGTRLLVL.

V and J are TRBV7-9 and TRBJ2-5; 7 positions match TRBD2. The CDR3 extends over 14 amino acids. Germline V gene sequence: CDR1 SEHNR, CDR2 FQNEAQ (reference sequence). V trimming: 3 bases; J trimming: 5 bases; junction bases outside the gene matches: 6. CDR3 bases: TGTGCCAGCAGCTTGAGGCGGGAGCAGGAGACCCAGTACTTC. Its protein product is CASSLRREQETQYF. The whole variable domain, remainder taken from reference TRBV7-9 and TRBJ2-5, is DTGVSQNPRHKITKRGQNVTFRCDPISEHNRLYWYRQTLGQGPEFLTYFQNEAQLEKSRLLSDRFSAERPKGSFSTLEIQRTEQGDSAMYLCASSLRREQETQYFGPGTRLLVL.

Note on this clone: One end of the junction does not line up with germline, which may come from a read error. The CDR3: CASSLSSLGGLLF. In nucleotides, the CDR3 is TGTGCCAGCAGCTTATCTTCCCTAGGGGGCTTACTCTTC. The chain has TRBV7-9 and TRBJ2-4; 7 bases fit TRBD1. CDR1 is SEHNR, CDR2 FQNEAQ, per germline (reference sequence). This CDR3 region has 13 residues.

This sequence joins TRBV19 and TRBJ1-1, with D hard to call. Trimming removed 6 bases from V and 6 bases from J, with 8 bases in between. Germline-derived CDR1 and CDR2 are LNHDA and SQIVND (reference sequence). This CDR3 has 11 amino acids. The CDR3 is CASRTKSEAFF. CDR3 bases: TGTGCCAGTAGAACAAAGTCTGAAGCTTTCTTT.

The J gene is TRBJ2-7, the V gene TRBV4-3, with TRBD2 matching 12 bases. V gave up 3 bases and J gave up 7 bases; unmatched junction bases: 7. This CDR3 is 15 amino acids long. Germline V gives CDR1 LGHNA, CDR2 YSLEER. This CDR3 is CASSHGLAGIYEQYF. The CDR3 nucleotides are TGCGCCAGCAGCCACGGACTAGCGGGAATTTATGAGCAGTACTTC.